These T cell receptor beta chains were read from a single sample in a study of shared clonotypes between healthy human individuals. Measured with immunoSEQ multiplex PCR; TCRdb has only the in-frame clones, and not every one. The sample lists 780,000 or so clones, over 60% occurring once. Sequenced material: memory CD4+ T cells sorted from blood. The source of these receptors is a woman aged 30 to 39 in good health. Both conserved end residues are part of each CDR3. The order of the fields is D gene, J gene, clone size, V gene, CDR3 DNA, CDR3 protein. D genes are given only for firm matches. Some rows have no size entry. The others give once, few or many, or a class for an expanded clone.

>-|TRBJ2-5|-|TRBV7-2
TGTGCCAGCAGCCAAACAGGGAAAGGAGAGACCCAGTACTTC
CASSQTGKGETQYF
>TRBD2|TRBJ2-7|-|TRBV29-1
TGCAGCGTTGAGAGGGAGACTAGCGGGACCTACGAGCAGTACTTC
CSVERETSGTYEQYF
>TRBD1|TRBJ1-2|-|TRBV7-9
TGTGCCAGCAGCTCGACAGGGGGCTATGGCTACACCTTC
CASSSTGGYGYTF
>-|TRBJ2-2|many|TRBV6-1
TGTGCCAGCAGCGTGGGGACTCTCCACACCGGGGAGCTGTTTTTT
CASSVGTLHTGELFF
>-|TRBJ2-3|few|TRBV28
TGTGCCAGCAGCCTACAGGGTTTCAGCACAGATACGCAGTATTTT
CASSLQGFSTDTQYF
>-|TRBJ2-1|few|TRBV7-3
TGTGCCAGCAGCAACAGCCGCCTGGACAATGAGCAGTTCTTC
CASSNSRLDNEQFF
>-|TRBJ1-5|few|TRBV5-4
TGTGCCAGCAGCTTGGTGCCCGGGCAGAGCAATCAGCCCCAGCATTTT
CASSLVPGQSNQPQHF
>-|TRBJ1-2|once|TRBV7-9
TGTGCCAGCAGGAAAGTCGGGGGTAGCGGTCATGGCTACACCTTC
CASRKVGGSGHGYTF
>TRBD1|TRBJ2-2|few|TRBV28
TGTGCCAGCAGTTCCCTTGGACAGGGGAGGACCGGGGAGCTGTTTTTT
CASSSLGQGRTGELFF
>-|TRBJ2-7|-|TRBV14
TGTGCCAGCAGCCAAGTGTCAGGGTCCCTCCTGGTCGAGCAGTACTTC
CASSQVSGSLLVEQYF
>TRBD1|TRBJ1-1|-|TRBV6-1
TGTGCCAGCAGTGAAAGGGGGCGAGGGAGTTCAGCTTTCTTT
CASSERGRGSSAFF
>TRBD1|TRBJ1-2|few|TRBV2
TGTGCCAGCAGTGCGGACAGGCCCTATGGCTACACCTTC
CASSADRPYGYTF
>TRBD2|TRBJ2-1|-|TRBV11-3
TGTGCCAGCAGCCCGGGGGGGGACAATGAGCAGTTCTTC
CASSPGGDNEQFF
>TRBD2|TRBJ2-1|-|TRBV18
TGTGCCAGCTCACTTAGGACTAGTGTGGGCAATGAGCAGTTCTTC
CASSLRTSVGNEQFF
>TRBD1|TRBJ1-1|-|TRBV10-3
TGTGCCATCAGTGTACAGGGGGCAGAGAACACTGAAGCTTTCTTT
CAISVQGAENTEAFF
>-|TRBJ2-7|-|TRBV5-1
TGCGCCAGCAGCGATGGGGACGGGTTCTACGAGCAGTACTTC
CASSDGDGFYEQYF
>-|TRBJ2-1|few|TRBV30
TGTGCCTGGAGATGGGCGGGTGACTACAATGAGCAGTTCTTC
CAWRWAGDYNEQFF
>TRBD1|TRBJ2-7|few|TRBV10-3
TGTGCCACCTCGGGACAGGCCTCCTACGAGCAGTACTTC
CATSGQASYEQYF
>-|TRBJ1-1|-|TRBV18
TGTGCCAGCTCACTGGTTCCGGGGCATACTGAAGCTTTCTTT
CASSLVPGHTEAFF
>-|TRBJ1-4|-|TRBV7-6
TGTGCCAGCACCGGCGCAACTAATGAAAAACTGTTTTTT
CASTGATNEKLFF
>TRBD2|TRBJ2-7|-|TRBV4-1
TGTGCCAGCAGCCAAGTAGGAGGCGGGAGGGCTTTAGAGCAGTACTTC
CASSQVGGGRALEQYF
>-|TRBJ2-4|-|TRBV18
TGTGCCAGCTCAAAAGGCGGGGCCAACATTCAGTACTTC
CASSKGGANIQYF
>-|TRBJ2-7|few|TRBV7-9
TGTGCCAGCAGCGTTATGATTGAGCAGTACTTC
CASSVMIEQYF
>-|TRBJ1-2|-|TRBV19
TGTGCCAGTAGCACCGAGGTCAGGGAAGCTTTTTATGGCTACACCTTC
CASSTEVREAFYGYTF
>-|TRBJ2-7|-|TRBV5-1
TGCGCCAGCAGCTCGCCTTACGAGCAGTACTTC
CASSSPYEQYF